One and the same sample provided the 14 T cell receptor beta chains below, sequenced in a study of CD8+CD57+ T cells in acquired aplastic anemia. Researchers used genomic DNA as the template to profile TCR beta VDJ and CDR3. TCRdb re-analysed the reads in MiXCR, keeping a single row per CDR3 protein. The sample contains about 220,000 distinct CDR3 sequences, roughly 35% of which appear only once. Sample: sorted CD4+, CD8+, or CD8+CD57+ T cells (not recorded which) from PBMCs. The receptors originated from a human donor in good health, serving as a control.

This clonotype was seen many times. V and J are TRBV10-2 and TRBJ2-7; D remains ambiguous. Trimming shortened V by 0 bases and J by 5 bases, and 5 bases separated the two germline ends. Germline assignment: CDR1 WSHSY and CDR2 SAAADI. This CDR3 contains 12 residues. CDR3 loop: CASSESRDEQYF. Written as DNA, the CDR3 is TGCGCCAGCAGTGAGTCAAGGGACGAGCAGTACTTC.

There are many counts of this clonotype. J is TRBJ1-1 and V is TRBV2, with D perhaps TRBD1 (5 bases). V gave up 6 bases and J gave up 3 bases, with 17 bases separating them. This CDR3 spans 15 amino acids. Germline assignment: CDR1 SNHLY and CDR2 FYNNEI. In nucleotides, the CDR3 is TGTGCCAGCAGCCTCAAGAGAGGGGCCTACACTGAAGCTTTCTTT. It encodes CASSLKRGAYTEAFF.

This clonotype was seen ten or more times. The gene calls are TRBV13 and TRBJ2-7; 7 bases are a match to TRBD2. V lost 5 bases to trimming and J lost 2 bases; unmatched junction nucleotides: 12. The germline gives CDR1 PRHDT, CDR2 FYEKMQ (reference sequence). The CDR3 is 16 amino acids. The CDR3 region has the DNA TGTGCCAGCAGCCCGGAGTGGTCGGGAGGACCCTACGAGCAGTACTTC. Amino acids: CASSPEWSGGPYEQYF.

CDR3 residues: CAWTGRESYNEQFF. CDR3 in DNA: TGTGCCTGGACGGGGCGGGAGTCCTACAATGAGCAGTTCTTC. This chain connects TRBV30 to TRBJ2-1; 7 bases align to TRBD2. Germline V gene lookup returns CDR1 GTSNPN and CDR2 SVGIG (reference sequence). After removal of 4 bases from V and 1 base from J, the junction contained 4 bases not matched to a gene. CDR3 size: 14 residues.

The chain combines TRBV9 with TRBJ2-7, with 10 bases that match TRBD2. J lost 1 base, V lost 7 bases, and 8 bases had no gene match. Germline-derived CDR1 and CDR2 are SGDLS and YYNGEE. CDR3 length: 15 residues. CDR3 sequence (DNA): TGTGCCAGCTCACCTGCGACTAGCGGGTCCTACGAGCAGTACTTC. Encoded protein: CASSPATSGSYEQYF.

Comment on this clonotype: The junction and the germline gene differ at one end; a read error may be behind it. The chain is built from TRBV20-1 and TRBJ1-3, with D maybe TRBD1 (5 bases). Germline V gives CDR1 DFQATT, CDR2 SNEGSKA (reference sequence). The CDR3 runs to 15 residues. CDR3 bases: TGCAGTACTAGGGGCCCGGGGTCGACTGGAAACACCATATATTTT. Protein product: CSTRGPGSTGNTIYF.

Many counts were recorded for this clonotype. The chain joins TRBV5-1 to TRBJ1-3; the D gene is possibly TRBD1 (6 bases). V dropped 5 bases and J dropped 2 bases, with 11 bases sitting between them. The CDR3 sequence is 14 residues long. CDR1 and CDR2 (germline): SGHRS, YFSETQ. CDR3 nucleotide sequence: TGCGCCAGCAGATCGACAGGCACTGGAAACACCATATATTTT. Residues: CASRSTGTGNTIYF.

The CDR3 nucleotides read TGTGCCAGTAGTCGGTCCTCTGGAAACACCGGGGAGCTGTTTTTT. Its translation is CASSRSSGNTGELFF. This chain uses TRBV19 with TRBJ2-2; the D is unclear. The V gene's germline CDR1 is LNHDA and CDR2 SQIVND (reference sequence). Between the trimmed V and J ends, which lost 5 bases and 2 bases, there was a span of 12 bases. CDR3 length: 15 residues. Based on the CDR3 plus reference TRBV19 and TRBJ2-2, the full variable domain is DGGITQSPKYLFRKEGQNVTLSCEQNLNHDAMYWYRQDPGQGLRLIYYSQIVNDFQKGDIAEGYSVSREKKESFPLTVTSAQKNPTAFYLCASSRSSGNTGELFFGEGSRLTVL.

CDR3 in DNA: TGTGCCACCGATAGCGGGACGAACACCGGGGAGCTGTTTTTT. This gives the protein CATDSGTNTGELFF. The chain recombines TRBV10-3 with TRBJ2-2, with 8 nucleotides matching TRBD2. CDR3 length: 14 residues. The V gene's germline CDR1 is ENHRY and CDR2 SYGVKD. Trimming at V came to 10 bases and at J to 0 bases, leaving 4 bases not matched to a gene.

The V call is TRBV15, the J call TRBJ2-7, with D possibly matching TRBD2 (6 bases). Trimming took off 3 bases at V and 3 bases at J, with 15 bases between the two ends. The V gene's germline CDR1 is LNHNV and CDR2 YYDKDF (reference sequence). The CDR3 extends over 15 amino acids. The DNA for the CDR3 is TGTGCCACCAGCAGTGCCACTCGCGGGGACTACGAGCAGTACTTC. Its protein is CATSSATRGDYEQYF.

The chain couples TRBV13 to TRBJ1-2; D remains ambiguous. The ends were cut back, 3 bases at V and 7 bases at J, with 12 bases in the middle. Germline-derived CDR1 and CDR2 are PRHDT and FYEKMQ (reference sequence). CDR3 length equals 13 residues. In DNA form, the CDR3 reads TGTGCCAGCAGCTTGGGTACAGCCACTGGCTACACCTTC. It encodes CASSLGTATGYTF. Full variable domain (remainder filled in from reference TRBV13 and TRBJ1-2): AAGVIQSPRHLIKEKRETATLKCYPIPRHDTVYWYQQGPGQDPQFLISFYEKMQSDKGSIPDRFSAQQFSDYHSELNMSSLELGDSALYFCASSLGTATGYTFGSGTRLTVV.

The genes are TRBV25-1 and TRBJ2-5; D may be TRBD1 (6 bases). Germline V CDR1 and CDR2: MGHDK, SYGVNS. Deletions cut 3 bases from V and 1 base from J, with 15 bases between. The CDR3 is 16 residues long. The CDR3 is CASSEMQGYRQETQYF. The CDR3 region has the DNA TGTGCCAGCAGTGAGATGCAGGGGTACCGCCAAGAGACCCAGTACTTC.

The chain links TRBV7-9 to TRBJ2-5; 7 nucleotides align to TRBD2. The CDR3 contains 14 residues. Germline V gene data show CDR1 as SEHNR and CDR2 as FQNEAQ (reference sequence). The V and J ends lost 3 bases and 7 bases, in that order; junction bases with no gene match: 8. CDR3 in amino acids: CASSLGGQTRTQYF. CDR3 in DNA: TGTGCCAGCAGCTTGGGAGGGCAAACGAGGACCCAGTACTTC. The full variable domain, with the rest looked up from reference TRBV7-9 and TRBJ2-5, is DTGVSQNPRHKITKRGQNVTFRCDPISEHNRLYWYRQTLGQGPEFLTYFQNEAQLEKSRLLSDRFSAERPKGSFSTLEIQRTEQGDSAMYLCASSLGGQTRTQYFGPGTRLLVL.

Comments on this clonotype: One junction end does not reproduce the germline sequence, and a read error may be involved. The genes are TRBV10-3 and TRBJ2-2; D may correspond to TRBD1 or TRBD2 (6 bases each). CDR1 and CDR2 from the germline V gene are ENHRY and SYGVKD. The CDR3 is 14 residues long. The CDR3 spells CAISGGGNTGELFF. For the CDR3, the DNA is TGTGCCATCAGTGGAGGGGGGAACACTGGGGAGCTGTTTTTT.